Described below is a single T cell receptor (beta chain) sequence and its context. This CDR3 has 12 residues. In germline, CDR1 is SGHDT, CDR2 YYEEEE. Trimming took 0 bases from V and 6 from J, leaving 3 bases between them. This entry comes from a study of brain metastases from non-small cell lung cancer. Assay: immunoSEQ multiplex PCR; the TCRdb copy retains only in-frame clones and omits some. The sample records about 970 clones, around 85% being singletons. This chain joins TRBV5-6 and TRBJ2-2; D not resolved. Input material: tumor-adjacent normal tissue. The origin of this receptor is a donor at least 40 years old with non-small cell lung cancer. CDR3 sequence: CASSLAAGELFF. The CDR3 DNA reads as TGTGCCAGCAGCTTGGCTGCCGGGGAGCTGTTTTTT.